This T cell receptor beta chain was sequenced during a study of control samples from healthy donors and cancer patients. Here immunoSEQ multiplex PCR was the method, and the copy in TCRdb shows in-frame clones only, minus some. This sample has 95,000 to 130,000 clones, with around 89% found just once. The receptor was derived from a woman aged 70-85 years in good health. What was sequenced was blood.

CDR3: CATSRGGQMSFGGGFYNEQFF. The CDR3, as DNA: TGTGCCACCAGCAGAGGAGGGCAAATGTCATTTGGGGGGGGATTCTACAATGAGCAGTTCTTC. V usage is TRBV15 and J usage is TRBJ2-1; 7 nucleotides match TRBD2. This CDR3 is 21 amino acids long. The germline V gene encodes CDR1 LNHNV and CDR2 YYDKDF (reference sequence). V gave up 1 base and J gave up 3 bases; unmatched junction bases: 21.